This T cell receptor beta chain was recovered during a study of blood T cell repertoires in COVID-19. Patients in Seattle were enrolled during active infection, then followed longitudinally. Only in-frame clones appear in the TCRdb table, and some are missing; sequencing was by immunoSEQ multiplex PCR. The sample lists some 60,000 clones, around 83% occurring once. CDR3 length: 16 amino acids. The V end was cut by 2 bases, the J end by 4 bases, with 18 bases between. From germline, CDR1 is SGHRS and CDR2 YFSETQ. Sequenced sample: peripheral blood. The receptor comes from a man in his forties or fifties with COVID-19, enrolled during active disease. The chain has TRBV5-1 and TRBJ1-2, with no clear D. DNA of the CDR3: TGCGCCAGCAGCTTAAGGACGTCGGAGGCTGGCTATGGCTACACCTTC. Translated: CASSLRTSEAGYGYTF.